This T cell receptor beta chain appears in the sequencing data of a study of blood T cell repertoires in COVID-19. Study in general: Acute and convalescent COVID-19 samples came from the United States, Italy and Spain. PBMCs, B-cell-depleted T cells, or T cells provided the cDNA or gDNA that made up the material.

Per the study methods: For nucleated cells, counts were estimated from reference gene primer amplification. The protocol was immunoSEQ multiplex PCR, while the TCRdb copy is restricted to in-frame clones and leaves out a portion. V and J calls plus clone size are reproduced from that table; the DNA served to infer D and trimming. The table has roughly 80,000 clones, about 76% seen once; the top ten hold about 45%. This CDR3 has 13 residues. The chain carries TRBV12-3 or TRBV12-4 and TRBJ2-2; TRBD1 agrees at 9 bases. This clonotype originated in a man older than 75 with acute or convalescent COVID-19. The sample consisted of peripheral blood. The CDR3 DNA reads TGTGCGTGGGGACAGGGATACACCGGGGAGCTGTTTTTT. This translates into CAWGQGYTGELFF.